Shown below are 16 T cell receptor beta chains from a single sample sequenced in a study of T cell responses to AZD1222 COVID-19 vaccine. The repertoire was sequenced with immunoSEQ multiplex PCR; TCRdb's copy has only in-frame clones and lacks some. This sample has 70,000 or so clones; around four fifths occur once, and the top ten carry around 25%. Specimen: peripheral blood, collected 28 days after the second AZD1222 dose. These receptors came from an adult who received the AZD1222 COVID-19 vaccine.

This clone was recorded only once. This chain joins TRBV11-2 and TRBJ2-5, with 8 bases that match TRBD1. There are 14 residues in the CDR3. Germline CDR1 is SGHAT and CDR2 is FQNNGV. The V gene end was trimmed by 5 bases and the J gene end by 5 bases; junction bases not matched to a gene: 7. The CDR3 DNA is TGTGCCAGCAGCCTAGGGACAGGCCGGGAGACCCAGTACTTC. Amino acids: CASSLGTGRETQYF.

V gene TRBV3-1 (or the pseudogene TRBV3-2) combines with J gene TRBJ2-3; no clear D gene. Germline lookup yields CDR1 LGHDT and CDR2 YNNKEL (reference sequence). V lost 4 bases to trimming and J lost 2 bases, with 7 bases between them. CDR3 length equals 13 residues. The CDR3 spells CASSPAPTDTQYF. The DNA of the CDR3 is TGTGCCAGCAGCCCCGCGCCCACAGATACGCAGTATTTT.

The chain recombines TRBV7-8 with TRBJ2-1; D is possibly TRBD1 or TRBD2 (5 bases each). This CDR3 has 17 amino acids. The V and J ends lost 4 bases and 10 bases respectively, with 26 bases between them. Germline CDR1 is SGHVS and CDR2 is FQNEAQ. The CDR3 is CASSSAGAGPTRREQFF. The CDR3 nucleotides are TGTGCCAGCAGCTCGGCCGGGGCAGGGCCGACAAGGAGAGAGCAGTTCTTC.

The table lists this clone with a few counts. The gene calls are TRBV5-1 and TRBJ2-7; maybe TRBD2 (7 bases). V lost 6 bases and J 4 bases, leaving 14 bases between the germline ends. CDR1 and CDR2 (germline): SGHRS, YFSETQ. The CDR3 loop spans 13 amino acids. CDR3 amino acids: CASNREGRYEQYF. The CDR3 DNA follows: TGCGCCAGCAACAGGGAGGGGAGATACGAGCAGTACTTC.

CDR3 loop: CASSLAVPLHF. The CDR3 DNA is TGTGCCAGCAGTTTAGCTGTACCCCTCCACTTT. The V call is TRBV12-3 or TRBV12-4, the J call TRBJ1-6; no firm D call. Trimming took off 0 bases at V and 12 bases at J, with 3 bases between the two ends. The CDR3 has 11 amino acids.

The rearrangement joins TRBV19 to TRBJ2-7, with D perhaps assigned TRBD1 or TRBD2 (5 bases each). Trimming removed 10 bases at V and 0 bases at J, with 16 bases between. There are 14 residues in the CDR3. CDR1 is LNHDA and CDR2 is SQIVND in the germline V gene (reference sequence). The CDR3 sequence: CATQPGTGSYEQYF. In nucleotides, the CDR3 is TGTGCCACCCAACCCGGGACGGGCTCCTACGAGCAGTACTTC.

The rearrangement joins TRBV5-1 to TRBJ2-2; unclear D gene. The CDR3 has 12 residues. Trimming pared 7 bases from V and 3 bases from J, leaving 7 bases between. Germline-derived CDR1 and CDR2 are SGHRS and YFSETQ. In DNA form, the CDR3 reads TGCGCCAGCCTGGGGTACACCGGGGAGCTGTTTTTT. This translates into CASLGYTGELFF. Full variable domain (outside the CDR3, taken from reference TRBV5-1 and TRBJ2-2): KAGVTQTPRYLIKTRGQQVTLSCSPISGHRSVSWYQQTPGQGLQFLFEYFSETQRNKGNFPGRFSGRQFSNSRSEMNVSTLELGDSALYLCASLGYTGELFFGEGSRLTVL.

The DNA for the CDR3 is TGTGCCAGCAGCCAGATTACTGGTTTCACCATATATTTT. It codes for CASSQITGFTIYF. The rearrangement joins TRBV14 to TRBJ1-3; the D is unclear. Germline loops: CDR1 SGHDN, CDR2 FVKESK. Trimming left V 3 bases short and J 9 bases short, with 12 bases between. The CDR3 loop spans 13 amino acids.

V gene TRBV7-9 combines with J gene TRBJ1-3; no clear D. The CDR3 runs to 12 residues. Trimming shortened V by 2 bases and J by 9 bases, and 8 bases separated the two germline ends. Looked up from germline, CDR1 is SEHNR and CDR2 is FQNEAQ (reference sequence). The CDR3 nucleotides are TGTGCCAGCAGCTTACCAGGCACCACCATATATTTT. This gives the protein CASSLPGTTIYF.

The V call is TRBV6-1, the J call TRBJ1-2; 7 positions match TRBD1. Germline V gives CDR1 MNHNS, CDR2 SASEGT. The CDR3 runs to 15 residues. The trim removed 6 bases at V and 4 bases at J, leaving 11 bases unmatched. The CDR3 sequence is CASREPGQNLYGYTF. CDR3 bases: TGTGCCAGCAGAGAACCGGGACAGAACCTCTATGGCTACACCTTC.

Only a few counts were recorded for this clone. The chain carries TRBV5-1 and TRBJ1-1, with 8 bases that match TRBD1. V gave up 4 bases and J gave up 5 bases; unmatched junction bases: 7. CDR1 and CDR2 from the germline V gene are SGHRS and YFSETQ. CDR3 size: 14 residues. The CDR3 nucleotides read TGCGCCAGCAGCCTTGGACAGGGTAAGACTGAAGCTTTCTTT. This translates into CASSLGQGKTEAFF.

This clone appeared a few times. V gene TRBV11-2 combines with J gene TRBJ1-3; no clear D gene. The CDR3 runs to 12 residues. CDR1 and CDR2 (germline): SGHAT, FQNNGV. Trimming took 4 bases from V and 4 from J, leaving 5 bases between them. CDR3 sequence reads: CASSSEGNTIYF. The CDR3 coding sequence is TGTGCCAGCAGCTCCGAAGGAAACACCATATATTTT.

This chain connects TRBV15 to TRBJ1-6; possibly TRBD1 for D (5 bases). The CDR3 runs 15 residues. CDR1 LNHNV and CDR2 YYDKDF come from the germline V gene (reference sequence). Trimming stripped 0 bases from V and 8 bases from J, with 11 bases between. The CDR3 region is CATSRDRGLDSPLHF. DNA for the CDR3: TGTGCCACCAGCAGAGATAGGGGTTTAGATTCACCCCTCCACTTT.

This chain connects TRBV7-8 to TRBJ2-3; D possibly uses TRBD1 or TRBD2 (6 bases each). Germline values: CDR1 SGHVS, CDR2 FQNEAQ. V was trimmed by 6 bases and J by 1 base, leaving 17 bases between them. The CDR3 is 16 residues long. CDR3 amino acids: CASRRSGGPGTDTQYF. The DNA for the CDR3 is TGTGCCAGCAGACGCTCCGGGGGCCCTGGCACAGATACGCAGTATTTT.

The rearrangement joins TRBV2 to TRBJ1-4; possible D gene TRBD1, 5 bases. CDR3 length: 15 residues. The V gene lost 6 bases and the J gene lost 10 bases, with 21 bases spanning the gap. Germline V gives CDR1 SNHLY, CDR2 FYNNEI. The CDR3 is CASSQDGTHGGKLFF. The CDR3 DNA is TGTGCCAGCAGCCAGGACGGGACCCACGGTGGAAAACTGTTTTTT.

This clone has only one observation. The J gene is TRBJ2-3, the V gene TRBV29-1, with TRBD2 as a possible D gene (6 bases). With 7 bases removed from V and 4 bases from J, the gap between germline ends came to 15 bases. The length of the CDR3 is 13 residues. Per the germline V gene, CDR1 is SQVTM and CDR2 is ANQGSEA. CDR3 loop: CSAMGGLSDTQYF. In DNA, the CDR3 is TGCAGCGCTATGGGGGGACTCTCAGATACGCAGTATTTT.